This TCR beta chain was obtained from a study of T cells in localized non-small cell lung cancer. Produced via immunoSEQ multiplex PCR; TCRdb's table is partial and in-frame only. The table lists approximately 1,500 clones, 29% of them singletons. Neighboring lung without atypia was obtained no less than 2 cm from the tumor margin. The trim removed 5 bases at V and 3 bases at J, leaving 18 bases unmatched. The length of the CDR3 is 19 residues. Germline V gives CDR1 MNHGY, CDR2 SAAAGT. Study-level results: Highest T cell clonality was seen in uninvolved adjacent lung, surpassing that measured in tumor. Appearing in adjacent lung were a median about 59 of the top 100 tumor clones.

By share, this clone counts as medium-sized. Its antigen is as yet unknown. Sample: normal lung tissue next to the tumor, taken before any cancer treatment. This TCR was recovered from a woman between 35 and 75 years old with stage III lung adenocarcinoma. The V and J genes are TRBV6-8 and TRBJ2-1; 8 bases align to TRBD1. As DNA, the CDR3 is TGTGCCAGCAGTCGCGGACAGGGTAGCAAATCTCCCCACTACAATGAGCAGTTCTTC. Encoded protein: CASSRGQGSKSPHYNEQFF.